These 28 T cell receptor beta chains came from one sample sequenced in a study of blood T cell repertoires in COVID-19. Some clones are missing from TCRdb's copy, which holds only in-frame ones; the method was immunoSEQ multiplex PCR. The sample holds roughly 570,000 clones, less than 90% seen once. Material for sequencing was peripheral blood. The receptors were sampled from a woman between 50 and 59 years old with COVID-19, enrolled during active disease.

The rearrangement links TRBV4-2 to TRBJ2-3; no clear D. The CDR3 runs to 12 residues. V was trimmed by 0 bases and J by 8 bases, leaving 6 bases between them. The V gene's germline CDR1 is LGHNA and CDR2 YNFKEQ. CDR3 protein: CASSQDIGTQYF. CDR3 DNA sequence: TGTGCCAGCAGCCAAGATATCGGTACGCAGTATTTT.

This clone appeared a single time. This rearrangement joins TRBV30 to TRBJ2-7, with TRBD2 identical over 7 bases. Germline CDR1 reads GTSNPN; CDR2 reads SVGIG (reference sequence). The V segment lost 0 bases and the J segment 2 bases; nucleotides outside the gene matches: 4. CDR3 length equals 14 residues. The CDR3 spells CAWSVGAGPYEQYF. CDR3 DNA: TGTGCCTGGAGTGTAGGAGCGGGGCCCTACGAGCAGTACTTC.

V and J are TRBV6-5 and TRBJ1-2, with TRBD1 identical over 8 bases. Germline V CDR1 and CDR2: MNHEY, SVGAGI. The CDR3 sequence is 13 residues long. V shed 4 bases and J 5 bases; nucleotides not matched to a gene: 3. The chain's CDR3 is CASSFGTGYGYTF. The CDR3 coding sequence is TGTGCCAGCAGTTTCGGGACAGGTTATGGCTACACCTTC.

The chain joins TRBV12-5 to TRBJ2-2; D perhaps matches TRBD2 (5 bases). This CDR3 region has 17 residues. The V end lost 2 bases, the J end lost 5 bases, and 18 bases lay between the germline ends. CDR1 is LGHNT and CDR2 is FRNRAP in the germline V gene. The CDR3 here is CASGLSVAGGRTGELFF. DNA for the CDR3: TGTGCTAGTGGTTTGAGCGTGGCGGGTGGACGGACCGGGGAGCTGTTTTTT. Using reference TRBV12-5 and TRBJ2-2 for the parts outside the CDR3, the full variable domain is DARVTQTPRHKVTEMGQEVTMRCQPILGHNTVFWYRQTMMQGLELLAYFRNRAPLDDSGMPKDRFSAEMPDATLATLKIQPSEPRDSAVYFCASGLSVAGGRTGELFFGEGSRLTVL.

This rearrangement joins TRBV6-5 to TRBJ2-5; 7 nucleotides align to TRBD2. The CDR3 runs to 13 residues. Germline V gene sequence: CDR1 MNHEY, CDR2 SVGAGI. J lost 3 bases, V lost 7 bases, and 5 bases had no gene match. Written as DNA, the CDR3 is TGTGCCAGCAAGGGAGGGGCCAAAGAGACCCAGTACTTC. Protein product: CASKGGAKETQYF.

J is TRBJ2-5 and V is TRBV5-1; 11 bases are a match to TRBD1. Looked up from germline, CDR1 is SGHRS and CDR2 is YFSETQ. The J segment lost 3 bases and the V segment lost 3 bases, leaving 1 base of the junction unmatched. The CDR3 spans 14 residues. The CDR3 is CASSSGQGEETQYF. In DNA, the CDR3 is TGCGCCAGCAGCTCGGGACAGGGGGAAGAGACCCAGTACTTC.

This chain links TRBV7-2 with TRBJ2-3, with TRBD2 identical over 9 bases. The germline CDR1 and CDR2 sequences are SGHTA and FQGNSA. The CDR3 is 15 amino acids. V was clipped by 7 bases and J by 5 bases; unmatched bases: 10. CDR3 residues: CASKRGRGGEDTQYF. CDR3 nucleotide sequence: TGTGCCAGCAAGCGGGGGCGGGGGGGCGAAGATACGCAGTATTTT. Looking up the rest from reference TRBV7-2 and TRBJ2-3 gives the full variable domain: GAGVSQSPSNKVTEKGKDVELRCDPISGHTALYWYRQSLGQGLEFLIYFQGNSAPDKSGLPSDRFSAERTGGSVSTLTIQRTQQEDSAVYLCASKRGRGGEDTQYFGPGTRLTVL.

The chain joins TRBV12-3 or TRBV12-4 to TRBJ1-4, with D possibly TRBD1 on 5 matching bases. V was pared by 6 bases and J by 8 bases, with 13 bases between. The CDR3 sequence is 13 residues long. CDR3 bases: TGTGCCAGCAGGACACAGGTCGGGGAAAAACTGTTTTTT. Translating it yields CASRTQVGEKLFF.

The chain is built from TRBV7-9 and TRBJ1-1, with a weak D call TRBD1 (5 bases). V lost 7 bases to trimming and J lost 7 bases, with 25 bases between them. From germline, CDR1 is SEHNR and CDR2 FQNEAQ (reference sequence). This CDR3 contains 16 residues. CDR3 in amino acids: CASIPAARTLGGEAFF. CDR3 sequence (DNA): TGTGCCAGCATCCCCGCGGCACGGACATTGGGGGGTGAAGCTTTCTTT.

This clone has just one count. V is TRBV11-1 and J is TRBJ1-6, with D possibly TRBD1 on 6 matching bases. V was shortened by 6 bases and J by 9 bases, with 18 bases between the two germline ends. The CDR3 has 15 amino acids. Looked up from germline, CDR1 is SGHAT and CDR2 is FQDESV (reference sequence). Written as DNA, the CDR3 is TGTGCCAGCAGTTTCCAGGGGACGGCGGGTTCACCCCTCCACTTT. Translating it yields CASSFQGTAGSPLHF. The full variable domain, with the rest looked up from reference TRBV11-1 and TRBJ1-6, is EAEVAQSPRYKITEKSQAVAFWCDPISGHATLYWYRQILGQGPELLVQFQDESVVDDSQLPKDRFSAERLKGVDSTLKIQPAELGDSAMYLCASSFQGTAGSPLHFGNGTRLTVT.

The CDR3 here is CAWSVGQGRSEQYF. CDR3 in DNA: TGTGCCTGGAGTGTAGGACAGGGAAGAAGCGAGCAGTACTTC. The V gene is TRBV30, the J gene TRBJ2-7, with 8 bases matching TRBD1. Looked up from germline, CDR1 is GTSNPN and CDR2 is SVGIG (reference sequence). V gave up 0 bases and J gave up 6 bases; unmatched junction bases: 7. The CDR3 consists of 14 residues.

V usage is TRBV18 and J usage is TRBJ2-6; 9 nucleotides line up with TRBD1. This CDR3 comprises 19 residues. Trimming removed 3 bases from V and 1 base from J; junction bases left unmatched: 10. Per germline, CDR1 KGHSH and CDR2 LQKENI. The CDR3 reads CASSPRGQGEVSGANVLTF. The DNA of the CDR3 is TGTGCCAGCTCACCCCGGGGACAGGGAGAAGTTTCTGGGGCCAACGTCCTGACTTTC.

This sequence joins TRBV4-1 and TRBJ1-1; D unresolved. V was cut by 3 bases and J by 7 bases, with 12 bases left in between. Germline V gene sequence: CDR1 MGHRA, CDR2 YSYEKL. This CDR3 has 13 residues. The CDR3 coding sequence is TGCGCCAGCAGCCAGGCCGTTGACTTTGAAGCTTTCTTT. Translated, it gives CASSQAVDFEAFF.

The chain has TRBV19 and TRBJ2-7; TRBD1 agrees at 11 bases. This CDR3 has 15 residues. Germline assignment: CDR1 LNHDA and CDR2 SQIVND (reference sequence). V trimming: 4 bases; J trimming: 6 bases; junction bases outside the gene matches: 8. CDR3 loop: CASSTWTGGFGEQYF. CDR3 nucleotide sequence: TGTGCCAGTAGTACTTGGACAGGGGGCTTCGGCGAGCAGTACTTC.

The V gene is TRBV6-6, the J gene TRBJ2-2, with D possibly TRBD1 on 5 matching bases. CDR3 length equals 13 residues. CDR1 and CDR2 from the germline V gene are MNHNY and SVGAGI (reference sequence). Trimming took 2 bases from V and 7 from J, leaving 8 bases between them. As DNA, the CDR3 is TGTGCCAGCAGTTACCTGGACAACGGGGAGCTGTTTTTT. It encodes CASSYLDNGELFF.

This chain connects TRBV19 to TRBJ2-5; 10 nucleotides line up with TRBD2. This CDR3 region has 13 residues. V trimming: 6 bases; J trimming: 2 bases; junction bases outside the gene matches: 0. CDR1 is LNHDA, CDR2 SQIVND, per germline (reference sequence). The CDR3 sequence is CASRLAGQETQYF. In nucleotides, the CDR3 is TGTGCCAGTAGACTAGCGGGGCAAGAGACCCAGTACTTC.

CDR3 DNA: TGTGCCAGCAGTTTTGGGGGGGCGAGCTATGGCTACACCTTC. This codes for CASSFGGASYGYTF. The V gene is TRBV28, the J gene TRBJ1-2; possibly TRBD1 for D (6 bases). V was clipped by 3 bases and J by 4 bases, with 12 bases between them. This CDR3 contains 14 residues. Looked up from germline, CDR1 is MDHEN and CDR2 is SYDVKM.

The rearrangement links TRBV18 to TRBJ1-4; D is unclear. Per germline, CDR1 KGHSH and CDR2 LQKENI. Trimming took 3 bases from V and 8 from J, leaving 19 bases between them. This CDR3 comprises 16 residues. CDR3 coding DNA: TGTGCCAGCTCACCGAGTCTGTTAGAACAGCCAGAAAAACTGTTTTTT. As protein: CASSPSLLEQPEKLFF.

The chain couples TRBV7-9 to TRBJ2-2; TRBD2 agrees at 11 bases. The CDR3 has 17 amino acids. Germline V gene lookup returns CDR1 SEHNR and CDR2 FQNEAQ (reference sequence). The J segment lost 6 bases and the V segment lost 3 bases, leaving 9 bases of the junction unmatched. Here the CDR3 reads CASSLFRLAGSSGELFF. CDR3 nucleotide sequence: TGTGCCAGCAGCTTGTTCAGACTAGCGGGGTCCTCCGGGGAGCTGTTTTTT.

This sequence joins TRBV5-6 and TRBJ2-1; weak D call: TRBD1 (5 bases). Germline CDR1 reads SGHDT; CDR2 reads YYEEEE. V was cut by 0 bases and J by 8 bases, with 15 bases left in between. This CDR3 has 15 residues. CDR3 amino acids: CASSLAPQEMHEQFF. The CDR3 DNA follows: TGTGCCAGCAGCTTGGCACCACAGGAGATGCATGAGCAGTTCTTC. Supplemented by reference TRBV5-6 and TRBJ2-1, the full variable domain reads DAGVTQSPTHLIKTRGQQVTLRCSPKSGHDTVSWYQQALGQGPQFIFQYYEEEERQRGNFPDRFSGHQFPNYSSELNVNALLLGDSALYLCASSLAPQEMHEQFFGPGTRLTVL.

The rearrangement joins TRBV6-1 to TRBJ1-4, with 8 bases lining up with TRBD1. Germline V gene data show CDR1 as MNHNS and CDR2 as SASEGT. Trimming cost V 2 bases and J 6 bases; bases outside gene matches: 5. CDR3 size: 15 residues. CDR3 region: CASSEYRGSDEKLFF. The DNA of the CDR3 is TGTGCCAGCAGTGAATACAGGGGGAGTGATGAAAAACTGTTTTTT.

CDR3 coding DNA: TGCAGCGTTGAAGATTCGGGCAGGGATGGCTACACCTTC. This sequence encodes CSVEDSGRDGYTF. V gene TRBV29-1 combines with J gene TRBJ1-2; weak D call: TRBD1 (5 bases). V was pared by 0 bases and J by 6 bases, with 11 bases between. In germline, CDR1 is SQVTM, CDR2 ANQGSEA. The CDR3 has 13 residues.

The J gene is TRBJ2-1, the V gene TRBV5-8; TRBD1 matches at 11 bases. Germline V gene lookup returns CDR1 SGHTS and CDR2 YDEGEE. V was clipped by 3 bases and J by 4 bases; unmatched bases: 6. The CDR3 runs 16 residues. The CDR3 reads CASSSGQGAYYNEQFF. The CDR3 DNA reads as TGTGCCAGCAGCTCTGGACAGGGGGCGTATTACAATGAGCAGTTCTTC.

J is TRBJ1-1 and V is TRBV5-1; no clear D. The V gene lost 0 bases and the J gene lost 0 bases, with 9 bases spanning the gap. Germline V gives CDR1 SGHRS, CDR2 YFSETQ. The CDR3 runs to 15 residues. The DNA of the CDR3 is TGCGCCAGCAGCTTGGTTCAGGCCATGAACACTGAAGCTTTCTTT. Translating it yields CASSLVQAMNTEAFF. The full variable domain, in which reference TRBV5-1 and TRBJ1-1 provide the parts outside the CDR3, is KAGVTQTPRYLIKTRGQQVTLSCSPISGHRSVSWYQQTPGQGLQFLFEYFSETQRNKGNFPGRFSGRQFSNSRSEMNVSTLELGDSALYLCASSLVQAMNTEAFFGQGTRLTVV.

The CDR3 DNA reads TGTGCCAGCAGCCAAGGGGGCACTGGGGAGCAGTACTTC. This gives the protein CASSQGGTGEQYF. The chain links TRBV3-1 (or the pseudogene TRBV3-2) to TRBJ2-7; a weak D match, TRBD1 (5 bases). Germline values: CDR1 LGHDT, CDR2 YNNKEL (reference sequence). Trimming pared 1 base from V and 7 bases from J, leaving 11 bases between. CDR3 length equals 13 residues.

This CDR3 is CASTRTGDSYNEQFF. CDR3 coding DNA: TGTGCCAGCACCAGGACAGGGGACAGCTACAATGAGCAGTTCTTC. This chain links TRBV9 with TRBJ2-1; 9 positions agree with TRBD1. The germline V gene encodes CDR1 SGDLS and CDR2 YYNGEE. The CDR3 extends over 15 amino acids. With 6 bases clipped from V and 3 bases from J, the junction kept 7 bases outside the gene matches.

This chain connects TRBV11-2 to TRBJ2-1, with 9 bases identical to TRBD1. The CDR3 loop spans 16 amino acids. V lost 3 bases, J lost 6 bases, and 9 bases stayed unmatched. Germline V gives CDR1 SGHAT, CDR2 FQNNGV. CDR3 amino acids: CASSFSVQGAGNEQFF. Here the CDR3 DNA reads TGTGCCAGCAGCTTTAGTGTACAGGGGGCAGGCAATGAGCAGTTCTTC. Full variable domain (remainder filled in from reference TRBV11-2 and TRBJ2-1): EAGVAQSPRYKIIEKRQSVAFWCNPISGHATLYWYQQILGQGPKLLIQFQNNGVVDDSQLPKDRFSAERLKGVDSTLKIQPAKLEDSAVYLCASSFSVQGAGNEQFFGPGTRLTVL.

The chain links TRBV6-2 or TRBV6-3 to TRBJ1-4; 8 bases fit TRBD1. This CDR3 has 14 residues. The trim removed 4 bases at V and 8 bases at J, leaving 6 bases unmatched. Germline V CDR1 and CDR2: MNHEY, SVGEGT. The CDR3 spells CASSLDRGGEKLFF. DNA of the CDR3: TGTGCCAGCAGTTTAGACAGGGGTGGGGAAAAACTGTTTTTT.